Shown below are 12 T cell receptor beta chains from a single sample sequenced in a study of blood T cell repertoires in COVID-19. Generated by immunoSEQ multiplex PCR, the TCRdb table keeps only in-frame clones and is missing some. The table has more than 150,000 clones, just under 90% seen once. The sequencing input was peripheral blood. The receptors here all came from a young woman who had recovered from COVID-19.

This chain links TRBV3-1 (or the pseudogene TRBV3-2) with TRBJ1-1; D perhaps matches TRBD1 (6 bases). The V and J ends lost 0 bases and 10 bases respectively, with 15 bases between them. Germline lookup yields CDR1 LGHDT and CDR2 YNNKEL (reference sequence). The CDR3 loop spans 14 amino acids. The CDR3 loop reads CASSQDARGFGAFF. The DNA of the CDR3 is TGTGCCAGCAGCCAAGATGCCAGGGGCTTCGGAGCTTTCTTT.

The V gene is TRBV4-1, the J gene TRBJ1-2, with TRBD1 matching 12 bases. CDR3 size: 17 residues. Germline loops: CDR1 MGHRA, CDR2 YSYEKL. Trimming cost V 1 base and J 4 bases; bases outside gene matches: 7. As DNA, the CDR3 is TGCGCCAGCAGCCAAGTAGGGGGGACAGGGGGCGTCTATGGCTACACCTTC. Translation gives CASSQVGGTGGVYGYTF.

The chain is built from TRBV2 and TRBJ2-3; D possibly corresponds to TRBD2 (6 bases). V gave up 2 bases and J gave up 2 bases, with 23 bases separating them. The CDR3 sequence is 19 residues long. In germline, CDR1 is SNHLY, CDR2 FYNNEI. The CDR3 is CASSELETSGHGLTDTQYF. The CDR3 DNA reads as TGTGCCAGCAGTGAATTGGAGACTAGTGGCCACGGACTCACAGATACGCAGTATTTT.

This clone was counted at least ten times. The V gene is TRBV28, the J gene TRBJ2-3, with 7 nucleotides matching TRBD2. The germline V gene encodes CDR1 MDHEN and CDR2 SYDVKM. Losses at the gene ends were 2 bases for V and 2 bases for J; bases not matched to a gene: 10. CDR3 size: 17 residues. The CDR3 loop reads CASSLVVPGTNTDTQYF. The CDR3 coding sequence is TGTGCCAGCAGTTTAGTTGTCCCCGGGACTAACACAGATACGCAGTATTTT.

This chain uses TRBV27 with TRBJ1-1; D call uncertain. V lost 5 bases and J lost 10, with 11 bases in between. In germline, CDR1 is MNHEY, CDR2 SMNVEV (reference sequence). The CDR3 is 11 residues long. The CDR3 nucleotides are TGTGCCAGCAGTGGCGGGAGTGGAGCTTTCTTT. It translates to CASSGGSGAFF.

The chain is built from TRBV7-9 and TRBJ2-1, with a possible D match to TRBD1 (6 bases). The CDR3 consists of 14 residues. V lost 5 bases to trimming and J lost 7 bases, with 15 bases between them. Germline V gene lookup returns CDR1 SEHNR and CDR2 FQNEAQ (reference sequence). CDR3: CASSQGQHGNEQFF. The CDR3 DNA is TGTGCCAGCAGCCAGGGACAACATGGGAATGAGCAGTTCTTC.

This chain joins TRBV4-3 and TRBJ2-6; the D gene is possibly TRBD2 (6 bases). Trimming removed 0 bases at V and 2 bases at J, with 8 bases between. Looked up from germline, CDR1 is LGHNA and CDR2 is YSLEER. The CDR3 is 16 amino acids. Here the CDR3 reads CASSQDREAGANVLTF. The DNA for the CDR3 is TGCGCCAGCAGCCAAGACAGGGAGGCTGGGGCCAACGTCCTGACTTTC.

This clone showed up many times. CDR3 residues: CASSFLGANTGELFF. CDR3 nucleotides: TGTGCCAGCAGTTTTCTGGGGGCCAACACCGGGGAGCTGTTTTTT. The J gene is TRBJ2-2, the V gene TRBV28, with D perhaps TRBD1 (6 bases). The V end lost 3 bases, the J end lost 2 bases, and 10 bases lay between the germline ends. Per germline, CDR1 MDHEN and CDR2 SYDVKM. The CDR3 sequence is 15 residues long.

The chain has TRBV10-3 and TRBJ1-6; 9 positions agree with TRBD1. V trimming: 8 bases; J trimming: 7 bases; junction bases outside the gene matches: 3. Germline V gene sequence: CDR1 ENHRY, CDR2 SYGVKD. The CDR3 totals 13 residues. CDR3 loop: CAISGQGNSPLHF. The CDR3 region has the DNA TGTGCCATCTCGGGACAGGGAAATTCACCCCTCCACTTT.

J is TRBJ1-5 and V is TRBV5-5; TRBD1 matches 7 bases. The CDR3 is 16 amino acids. V was pared by 2 bases and J by 0 bases, with 5 bases of the junction left unmatched. The germline CDR1 and CDR2 sequences are SGHKS and YYEKEE (reference sequence). In DNA, the CDR3 is TGTGCCAGCAGCTTCTCTGGGGACAGTAGCAATCAGCCCCAGCATTTT. Protein product: CASSFSGDSSNQPQHF.

The V gene is TRBV15, the J gene TRBJ2-1, with TRBD2 identical over 11 bases. This CDR3 comprises 14 residues. CDR1 LNHNV and CDR2 YYDKDF come from the germline V gene (reference sequence). Trimming removed 5 bases from V and 6 bases from J; junction bases left unmatched: 3. The CDR3 DNA sequence: TGTGCCACCAGCGGGGGGACTAGCGGCAATGAGCAGTTCTTC. As protein: CATSGGTSGNEQFF.

The rearrangement uses TRBV18 and TRBJ2-5; D not certain. CDR1 is KGHSH, CDR2 LQKENI, per germline. The V end was cut by 6 bases, the J end by 5 bases, with 10 bases between. The CDR3 is made up of 12 amino acids. The CDR3 nucleotides read TGTGCCAGCTCTGAGCGCCGGGAGACCCAGTACTTC. It is translated as CASSERRETQYF.